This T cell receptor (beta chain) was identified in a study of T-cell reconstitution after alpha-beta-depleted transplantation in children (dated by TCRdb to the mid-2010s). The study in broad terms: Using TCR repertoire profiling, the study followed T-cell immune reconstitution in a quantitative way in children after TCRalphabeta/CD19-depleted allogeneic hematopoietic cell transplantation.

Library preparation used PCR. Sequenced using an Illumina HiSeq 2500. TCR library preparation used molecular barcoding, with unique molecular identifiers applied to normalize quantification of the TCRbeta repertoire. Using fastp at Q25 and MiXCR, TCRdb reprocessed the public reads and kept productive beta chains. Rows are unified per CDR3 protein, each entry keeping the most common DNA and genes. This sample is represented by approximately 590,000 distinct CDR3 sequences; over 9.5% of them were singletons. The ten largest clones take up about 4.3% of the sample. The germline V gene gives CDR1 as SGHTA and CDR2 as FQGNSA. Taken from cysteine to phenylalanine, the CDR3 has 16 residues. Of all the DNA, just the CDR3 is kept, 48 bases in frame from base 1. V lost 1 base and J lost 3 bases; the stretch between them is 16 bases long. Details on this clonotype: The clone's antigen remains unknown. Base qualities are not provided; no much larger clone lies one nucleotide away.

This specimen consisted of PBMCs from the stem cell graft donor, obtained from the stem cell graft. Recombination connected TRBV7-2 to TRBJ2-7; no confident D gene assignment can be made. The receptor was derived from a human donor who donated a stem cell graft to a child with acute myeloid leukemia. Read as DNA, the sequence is TGTGCCAGCAGCTTAGGCCGAACGGGCTCGATCTACGAGCAGTACTTC. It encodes CASSLGRTGSIYEQYF.